These 9 T cell receptor beta chains were all obtained from the same sample, sequenced in a study of CD4 and CD8 cells across lung adenocarcinoma regions. One entry per CDR3 protein, called by TCRdb with MiXCR from the PCR reads. The top ten hold 30% of the sample, which has about 6,500 distinct CDR3 sequences, 40% to 60% seen once. The specimen sequenced was CD4+ T cells from the center of a lung tumor. The receptors were sampled from a female donor with lung adenocarcinoma. The CD4 and CD8 labels of this study may be unreliable.

The sample holds a few counts of this clonotype. The chain has TRBV6-4 and TRBJ2-3, with 8 bases matching TRBD2. Germline lookup yields CDR1 MRHNA and CDR2 SNTAGT. Germline trimming cut 3 bases from V and 0 bases from J; bases unmatched to any gene: 5. The CDR3 sequence is 16 residues long. The CDR3 region is CASSEGAGDSTDTQYF. CDR3 coding DNA: TGTGCCAGCAGTGAAGGAGCGGGGGATAGCACAGATACGCAGTATTTT.

The genes are TRBV6-4 and TRBJ2-1; 9 nucleotides match TRBD2. The CDR3 runs 16 residues. From germline, CDR1 is MRHNA and CDR2 SNTAGT. Losses at the gene ends were 4 bases for V and 7 bases for J; bases not matched to a gene: 11. The CDR3 nucleotides read TGTGCCAGCAGTGCTGCCGGGACTAGCTATCGGAATGAGCAGTTCTTC. Its protein is CASSAAGTSYRNEQFF.

The rearrangement links TRBV11-1 to TRBJ1-1, with 10 bases lining up with TRBD1. The CDR3 runs to 15 residues. Germline V gene data show CDR1 as SGHAT and CDR2 as FQDESV (reference sequence). The J segment lost 5 bases and the V segment lost 4 bases, leaving 7 bases of the junction unmatched. The CDR3 DNA follows: TGTGCCAGCAGCTCGAAGGACAGGGGGAGGACTGAAGCTTTCTTT. Protein product: CASSSKDRGRTEAFF.

This clonotype was observed a few times. The rearrangement joins TRBV27 to TRBJ1-2; D unresolved. The CDR3 covers 16 residues. Germline V CDR1 and CDR2: MNHEY, SMNVEV (reference sequence). V was clipped by 3 bases and J by 3 bases, with 17 bases between them. The CDR3 reads CASSFSQAGFDYGYTF. CDR3 coding DNA: TGTGCCAGCAGTTTTTCCCAGGCAGGTTTTGACTATGGCTACACCTTC.

This clonotype is categorized as medium-sized. This chain uses TRBV6-5 with TRBJ2-1; D ambiguous. The DNA matches TRBJ2-7 better at its end, which makes the J call doubtful. Germline V gene lookup returns CDR1 MNHEY and CDR2 SVGAGI. This CDR3 is 11 amino acids long. The CDR3 region has the DNA TGTGCCAGCAGCTTATTTGGCGAGCAGTACTTC. It encodes CASSLFGEQYF.

With respect to this clonotype: Mismatch with germline at one junction end may stem from a read error. The chain has TRBV6-1 and TRBJ2-1; TRBD2 aligns across 10 bases. The germline gives CDR1 MNHNS, CDR2 SASEGT. The CDR3 totals 15 residues. CDR3 sequence: CASSVLAGESGEQFF. Here the CDR3 DNA reads TGTGCCAGCAGTGTTCTAGCGGGAGAGTCTGGGGAGCAGTTTTTC.

This clonotype was seen once. Compared with germline, one end of the junction differs, possibly owing to a read error. V usage is TRBV27 and J usage is TRBJ2-3; D not resolved. The V gene's germline CDR1 is MNHEY and CDR2 SMNVEV (reference sequence). The CDR3 has 15 amino acids. CDR3 in DNA: TGTGCCAGGAGATTCCAGGCTGTGAGGAAAGATGCGCAGTATTTT. It yields the protein CARRFQAVRKDAQYF.

Many counts were recorded for this clonotype. The chain joins TRBV6-4 to TRBJ2-3; TRBD2 matches 14 bases. The CDR3 consists of 17 residues. The V gene's germline CDR1 is MRHNA and CDR2 SNTAGT. V lost 2 bases, J lost 1 base, and 2 bases stayed unmatched. The CDR3 sequence is CASSDGTSGSGTDTQYF. CDR3 sequence (DNA): TGTGCCAGCAGTGACGGGACTAGCGGGAGTGGCACAGATACGCAGTATTTT.

A few counts support this clonotype. The V and J genes are TRBV10-1 and TRBJ2-1, with a possible D match to TRBD2 (6 bases). The closer fit of TRBJ2-7 to the DNA end suggests the J call may be wrong. Germline assignment: CDR1 WNHNN and CDR2 SYGVQD (reference sequence). The CDR3 contains 17 residues. As DNA, the CDR3 is TGCGCCAGCAGTGGTGTTACCGGGCAGGACTATTCCTACGAGCAGTACTTC. Amino acid sequence: CASSGVTGQDYSYEQYF.